This T cell receptor beta chain appears in the sequencing data of a study of a mutant IDH1 vaccine in newly diagnosed glioma. With 7 bases removed from V and 4 bases from J, the gap between germline ends came to 19 bases. The CDR3 is 15 residues long. Germline V gene data show CDR1 as MNHNS and CDR2 as SASEGT. Specified time point: week 11, during vaccination. Doses comprised 300 ug of mutant IDH1 20-mer peptide each, plus topical imiquimod. The donors' diagnosis was new WHO grade 3 or 4 astrocytoma that was IDH1-mutant and ATRX-lost. Produced via immunoSEQ multiplex PCR; TCRdb's table is partial and in-frame only. The data contain 35,000 to 50,000 clones, 84% of them singletons. Findings of the study overall: Vaccine-induced immune responses were detected in about 95% of patients. Pseudoprogression apparently lacked any relation to changes in top peripheral T cell clonotypes.

Comments on this clone: The antigen is undetermined.

This sequence was found in a man in his forties or fifties with glioma. This chain uses TRBV6-1 with TRBJ2-5; D unresolved. The specimen comprised PBMCs, sampled from a glioma patient whose treatment included an IDH1 peptide vaccine. The CDR3 DNA is TGTGCCAGCATCGGAACGGCCCTGGCGATAGAGACCCAGTACTTC. Amino acid sequence: CASIGTALAIETQYF.